Sequencing of this T cell receptor beta chain was carried out in a study of cytomegalovirus exposure and HLA in healthy donors (dated by TCRdb to about 2017). In terms of the full investigation: In an earlier analysis of approximately 500 of the donors, 276 Gb of sequence data and approximately 100 million unique TCR beta sequences from 180 million or so T cells were reported. In addition to the first cohort of 666 subjects, a separate validation cohort of about 120 different subjects was used. Because of strong linkage in the cohort, five DR-DQ haplotypes were treated as single units for association and clustering. To decide whether each TCR beta V gene segment behaved as functional or pseudogenic, an earlier analysis of fewer than 750 of the donors relied on high-throughput TCR beta sequencing. Typing coverage differed by locus: A, B, C, DRB1 and DQB1 were typed in roughly 620-630 donors, DQA1 in approximately 520, DPA1 in over 600, and DPB1 in roughly 450. In a later genetic analysis, genome-wide SNP genotypes for about 60% of the 666 donors were used, and that subset was treated as a discovery cohort. The T cell repertoires of around 670 subjects were profiled by immunosequencing and related to cytomegalovirus serostatus. Rather than drawing on any new phenotypic data, the later analysis identified candidate immune exposures from TCR beta sequences and the way those sequences occurred across donors. Among 300 to 500 genotyped donors of the cohort, an average of approximately 240,000 unique TCR beta nucleotide sequences was sequenced per donor, of which 15% to 20% were non-productive. High-throughput TCR immunosequencing, statistical association of individual TCRs with disease status, and machine learning were combined to predict cytomegalovirus infection status. A later analysis re-analyzed previously published TCR beta repertoires from 650 to 800 donors and added high-resolution HLA genotyping to study TCR occurrence patterns. An early release that covered about 600 HLA-typed donors contained 250 to 350 gigabases of sequencing data and 80 million or so unique TCR sequences. The study was designed to test whether signatures of past pathogen exposure could be identified by cataloging public T cell receptors. All discovery cohort repertoires had been generated on a single sequencing platform. Of the approximately 370 genotyped donors, 75% to 85% were placed in the genetic ancestry cluster associated with self-reported Caucasian donors. Class I and class II HLA loci were covered by the typing at four-digit resolution. Donor age, sex, ethnicity and CMV serostatus were compiled together with the repertoire data. Overall study results and their limits: According to a later analysis, parvovirus B19, influenza, CMV and Epstein-Barr virus appeared linked to several top co-occurrence clusters. In a later analysis, HLA-associated TCR beta chains showed more clonal expansion and lower generation probabilities than non-associated chains that were equally common. The classifier was reported to diagnose cytomegalovirus status with high specificity and sensitivity in both the original cohort and the validation cohort. In an earlier analysis of some 500 of the donors, most TCR beta V segments appeared in productive rearrangements about 87% or about 30% of the time, broadly matching IMGT annotations. It was suggested by the authors that the approach could potentially be generalized to other disease states and immunological phenotypes. A later analysis found that TCR association rates varied across HLA loci, with DRB1 alleles showing the most associated TCRs and HLA-C alleles the fewest. CMV serostatus was the only immune exposure information available for the cohort. In a later analysis, most CMV-associated TCR beta chains were found to appear HLA-restricted, with HLA associations seemingly driven largely by CMV exposure. Strong co-occurrence of HLA alleles, especially DR and DQ, made assigning TCR associations to individual alleles difficult. In a later analysis, some 17,000 TCR beta sequences were associated with specific HLA alleles at a false discovery rate of 0.05. This cohort had only TCR beta chains sequenced, and the lack of alpha or paired-chain data limited which features could be detected. Linkage disequilibrium might explain the correlated functional status among segregating V segments, but an unknown experimental factor could not be excluded. The sequencing pipeline was judged likely to have produced a cluster of highly shared sequence variants as a technical artifact. Most TCR sequences were seen in very few donors, while some public TCRs were found in many individuals. In a later genetic analysis, fewer N-insertions in productive TCRs were reported among donors in an Asian-associated ancestry cluster than the approximately 630-donor mean. Because HLA typing was missing for some donors at each locus, association tests included only the typed subset. A further reported finding was that TCR beta sequences accurately predicted the HLA-A and HLA-B alleles for most subjects in the first cohort. In vitro tests confirmed that a few of the cytomegalovirus-associated TCR beta chains recognize cytomegalovirus antigens. In the study, roughly 160 TCR beta chains were listed as associated with cytomegalovirus. The 87-base-pair reads could not distinguish some IMGT-functional V segments, including TRBV6-2 and TRBV6-3, so those segments were excluded. Roughly 15 rarely observed V segments, including chromosome 9 orphons, were excluded from the earlier analysis of almost 600 of the donors because counts were too low. A later genetic analysis associated a missense DCLRE1C variant with V-gene and J-gene trimming of TCR beta chains, and an independent cohort replicated the association. The presence/absence analyses assumed that sequencing depth was roughly uniform across donors, and that assumption may not be true.

The CDR3 starts with the cysteine, ends with the phenylalanine, and has 16 residues. Only the CDR3 portion is preserved as DNA: 48 bases, with reading frame beginning at the first base. Based on the germline V gene, the CDR1 and CDR2 sequences are SGHDT and YYEEEE. Relative to germline, V is missing 4 bases and J is missing 7 bases, with 13 bases of the junction outside any gene match. The cohort comprised some 730 healthy bone marrow donors. At the time of sampling, every cohort member was nominally healthy, though immune exposures that went unrecorded were likely present. CMV serostatus was recorded as positive for some 300 and negative for about 55% of the roughly 700 cohort members, whereas no CMV serostatus was recorded for the donor in question. A peripheral blood sample was provided by each donor, and peripheral blood mononuclear cells were used for TCR beta sequencing. Genomic DNA extraction from the blood cell samples was performed with the Qiagen DNeasy Blood Extraction Kit.

To prepare the library, the immunoSEQ multiplex PCR assay was applied. The multiplex PCR relied on a mix of 60 forward primers for TCR Vbeta segments and 13 reverse primers for TCR Jbeta segments. Amplification of the CDR3 region of rearranged TCR beta genes was performed with a multiplex PCR assay on genomic DNA. On the Illumina HiSeq System, the amplified TCR beta libraries were sequenced as 87-base-pair reads. As for the original processing: A later analysis counted around 72 million unique TCR beta chains across the 666 repertoires, and 10 million to 12 million of these chains were shared by at least two donors. To remove PCR and sequencing errors, raw reads were error-corrected and collapsed into unique sequences using a nearest-neighbor algorithm that merged closely related sequences. CDR3 sequences were aligned to IMGT reference sequences to assign V, D and J gene segments. For a sequence to be retained, a match of at least six nucleotides to both a V gene segment and a J gene segment was required. A rearrangement counted as productive if the CDR3 had no stop codons and remained in frame with V and J, and every other rearrangement counted as non-productive. CDR3 was defined according to IMGT convention as the region running from the second conserved V-encoded cysteine to the conserved J-encoded phenylalanine. Sequences without an unambiguous match to a single V gene segment were excluded from the earlier analysis of 450 to 750 of the donors. In an earlier analysis of some 590 of the donors, V segments were called functional above 56.7% productive rearrangements and were called segregating when the between-donor standard deviation exceeded 5%. A statistical classification framework was developed to diagnose cytomegalovirus status using the catalog of TCR beta chain sequences. In a later analysis, TCR nucleotide sequences were compared against IMGT/GENE-DB human TR gene sequences so that V and J genes could be assigned. The TCRdist pipeline was used in a later analysis to assign CDR3 sequences and most-parsimonious VDJ recombination scenarios. In a later analysis, each TCR beta chain was defined by its CDR3 amino acid sequence together with its V-gene family, and reads lacking a unique V-gene family were excluded. As a way to deal with suspected cross-contamination and a sequencing artifact, a later analysis dropped hundreds of nucleotide sequences that were highly shared and had low generation probability. In a later analysis, a clonal expansion index was calculated for each public chain from normalized within-repertoire ranks of inferred template counts. Generation probabilities in a later analysis came from a VDJ recombination model fitted to out-of-frame rearrangements, and those results were checked against IGoR. In a later analysis, hypergeometric tests were used to score TCR-TCR, TCR-HLA and TCR-CMV co-occurrence, with a repertoire-size bias correction applied to TCR pairs. To estimate false discovery rates, a later analysis permuted the HLA or CMV assignments 20 times. In a later analysis, co-occurring TCRs were grouped using DBSCAN, and TCRdist sequence similarity was added for clustering within HLA-allele-positive subsets. Co-occurrence clustering excluded repertoires with fewer than 30,000 or more than 120,000 public chains, plus five with anomalous nucleotide sharing. TCRdb limited this immuneACCESS table to in-frame rearrangements with V and J called. A share of clones is missing; checked studies link under half to unresolved V genes, and the rest is unexplained. From that table come the V and J calls and clone size; the DNA was used to work out D and trimming. Here the sample has under 75,000 clones; 70% to 85% occur a single time. In total, the top ten clones hold roughly an eighth of the sample.

Regarding this clone: The antigen it recognizes is unknown. No clone much larger than this one lies a single base away; base qualities are absent.

The sequence derives from a human donor in good health. The chain joins TRBV5-6 to TRBJ2-1; TRBD1 agrees with 8 junctional bases. Sequenced: PBMCs. The DNA reads TGTGCCAGCAGCCGCGACAGGGGACGAAAGACGAATGAGCAGTTCTTC. Translated, this is CASSRDRGRKTNEQFF.